The following is a T cell receptor (beta chain) sequence with its context. As yet, its antigen is unknown. V was cut by 2 bases and J by 1 base, with 12 bases left in between. Germline CDR1 MDHEN, CDR2 SYDVKM. This CDR3 spans 16 amino acids. Described treatment: 19 received Ad26.COV2.S at low or high dose, single or two shots; five or six received placebo; per-sample allocation not given. Vaccine and placebo recipients were sampled on day 63 after the first injection. Cohort 1b enrolled adults aged 18-55 years in Boston. This specimen belongs to a study of Ad26.COV2.S vaccination and SARS-CoV-2 variants. Study information: The vaccine Ad26.COV2.S was put into the muscle once, or twice with 56 days between. Study-level findings and limits: Once vaccination had occurred, spike-specific CD8+ and CD4+ T cell responses reportedly showed substantial breadth. Measures of TCR breadth and depth may have fallen short of total T cell responses.

Assay used: immunoSEQ multiplex PCR; TCRdb lists only in-frame clones, some missing. Found here are about 280,000 clones, more than 70% of them singletons; the top ten hold over 2.5%. The chain has TRBV28 and TRBJ2-4, with a weak D call TRBD1 (5 bases). This material consisted of peripheral blood, taken in a trial of Ad26.COV2.S vaccine versus placebo. This clonotype originated in a person aged 18 to 65 who received the Ad26.COV2.S COVID-19 vaccine or a placebo. CDR3 in amino acids: CASSLETRAAKNIQYF. CDR3 nucleotide sequence: TGTGCCAGCAGTTTAGAAACCAGGGCGGCCAAAAACATTCAGTACTTC.